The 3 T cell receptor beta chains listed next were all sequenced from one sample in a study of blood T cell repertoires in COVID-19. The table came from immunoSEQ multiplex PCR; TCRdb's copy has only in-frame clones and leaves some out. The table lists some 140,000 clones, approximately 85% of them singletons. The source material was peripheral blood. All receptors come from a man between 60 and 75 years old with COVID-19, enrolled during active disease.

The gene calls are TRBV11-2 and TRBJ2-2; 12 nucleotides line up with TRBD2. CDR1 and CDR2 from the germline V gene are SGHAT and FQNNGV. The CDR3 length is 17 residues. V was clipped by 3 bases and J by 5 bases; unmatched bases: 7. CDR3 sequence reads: CASSFGTSGFLTGELFF. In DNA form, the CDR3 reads TGTGCCAGCAGCTTTGGGACTAGCGGGTTTCTTACCGGGGAGCTGTTTTTT.

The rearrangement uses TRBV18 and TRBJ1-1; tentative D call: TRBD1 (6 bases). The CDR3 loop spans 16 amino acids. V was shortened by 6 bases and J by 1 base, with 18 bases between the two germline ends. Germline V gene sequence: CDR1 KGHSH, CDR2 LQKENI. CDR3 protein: CASSLRRTEKNTEAFF. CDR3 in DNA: TGTGCCAGCTCTCTGCGCCGGACAGAAAAGAACACTGAAGCTTTCTTT.

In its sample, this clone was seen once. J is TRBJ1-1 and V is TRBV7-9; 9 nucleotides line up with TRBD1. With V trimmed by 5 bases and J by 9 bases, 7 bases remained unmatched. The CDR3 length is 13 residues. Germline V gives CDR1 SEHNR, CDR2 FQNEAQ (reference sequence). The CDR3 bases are TGTGCCAGCAGCACCCAAGGGACAGGGAAAGCTTTCTTT. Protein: CASSTQGTGKAFF.